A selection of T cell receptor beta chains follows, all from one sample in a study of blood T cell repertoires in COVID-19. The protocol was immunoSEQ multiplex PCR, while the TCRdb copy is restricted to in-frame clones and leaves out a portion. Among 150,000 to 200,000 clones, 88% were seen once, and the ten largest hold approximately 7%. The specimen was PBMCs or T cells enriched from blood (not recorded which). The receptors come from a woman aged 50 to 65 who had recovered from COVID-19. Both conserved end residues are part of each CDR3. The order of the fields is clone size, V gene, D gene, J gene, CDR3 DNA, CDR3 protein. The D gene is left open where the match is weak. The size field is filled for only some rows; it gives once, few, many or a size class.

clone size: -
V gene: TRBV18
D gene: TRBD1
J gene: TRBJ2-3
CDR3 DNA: TGTGCCAGCTCCCCAAGCACAGGGGGGTCAGATACGCAGTATTTT
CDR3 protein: CASSPSTGGSDTQYF

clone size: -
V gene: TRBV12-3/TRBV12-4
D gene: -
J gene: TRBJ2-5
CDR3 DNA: TGTGCCAGCAGCCGACTAGTAGAAGAGACCCAGTACTTC
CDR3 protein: CASSRLVEETQYF

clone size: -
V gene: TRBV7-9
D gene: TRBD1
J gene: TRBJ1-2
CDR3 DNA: TGTGCCAGCAGCGATTGGACAGGGGGAGGTGGCTACACCTTC
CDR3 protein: CASSDWTGGGGYTF

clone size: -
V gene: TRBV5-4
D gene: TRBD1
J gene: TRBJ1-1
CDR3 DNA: TGTGCCAGCAGACCACAGGGGGCCGACACTGAAGCTTTCTTT
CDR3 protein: CASRPQGADTEAFF

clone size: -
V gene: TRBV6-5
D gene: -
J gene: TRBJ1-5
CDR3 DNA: TGTGCCAGCAGTTACTCACCCGGGCAGCCCCAGCATTTT
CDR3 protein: CASSYSPGQPQHF

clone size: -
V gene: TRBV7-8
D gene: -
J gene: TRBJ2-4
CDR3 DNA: TGTGCCAGCAGCTTAAGGGCCGGCGAGGGAGGCAAAAACATTCAGTACTTC
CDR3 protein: CASSLRAGEGGKNIQYF

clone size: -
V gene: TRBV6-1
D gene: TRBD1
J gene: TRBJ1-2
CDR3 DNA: TGTGCCAGCAGTGAAGGTGGGACAGGGGGCCTAGGCGATGGCTACACCTTC
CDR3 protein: CASSEGGTGGLGDGYTF

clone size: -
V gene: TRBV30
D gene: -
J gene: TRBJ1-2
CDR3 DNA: TGTGCCTGGAGTGTGGCAGATCGAAACTATGGCTACACCTTC
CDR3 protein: CAWSVADRNYGYTF

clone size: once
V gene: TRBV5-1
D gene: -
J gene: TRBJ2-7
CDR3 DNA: TGCGCCAGCAGCTTGGGGCCGCAGGGCGGCACCTACGAGCAGTACTTC
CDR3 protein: CASSLGPQGGTYEQYF

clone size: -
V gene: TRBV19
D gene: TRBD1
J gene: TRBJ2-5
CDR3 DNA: TGTGCCAGTAGGACAGGGGCAGAGACCCAGTACTTC
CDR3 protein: CASRTGAETQYF

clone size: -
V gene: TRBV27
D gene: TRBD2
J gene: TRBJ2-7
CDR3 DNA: TGTGCCACCTCGGGGGGTCCCGAGCAGTACTTC
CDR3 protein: CATSGGPEQYF

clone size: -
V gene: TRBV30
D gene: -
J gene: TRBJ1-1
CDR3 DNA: TGTGCCTTCACCGGACAGTACACTGAAGCTTTCTTT
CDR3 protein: CAFTGQYTEAFF

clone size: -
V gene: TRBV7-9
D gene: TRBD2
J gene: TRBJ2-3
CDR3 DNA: TGTGCCAGCAGCCCAGCGGGACTTGCGACAGATACGCAGTATTTT
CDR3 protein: CASSPAGLATDTQYF

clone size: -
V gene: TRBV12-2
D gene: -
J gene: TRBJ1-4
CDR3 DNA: TGTGCAAGTCGCTCTGAAGGCGGGAAGACAGGGTTTAGTGAAAAACTGTTTTTT
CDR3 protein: CASRSEGGKTGFSEKLFF

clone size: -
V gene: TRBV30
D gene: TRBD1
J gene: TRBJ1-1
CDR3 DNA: TGTGCCTGGCGGACAGGCCTGAACACTGAAGCTTTCTTT
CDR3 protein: CAWRTGLNTEAFF

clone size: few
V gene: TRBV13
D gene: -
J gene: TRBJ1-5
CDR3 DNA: TGTGCCAGCAGCAAGGGAACAGGTTACAATCAGCCCCAGCATTTT
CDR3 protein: CASSKGTGYNQPQHF

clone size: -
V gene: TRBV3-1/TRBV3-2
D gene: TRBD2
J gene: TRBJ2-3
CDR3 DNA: TGTGCCGTAAGGACTAGCGGGGGGACAGATACGCAGTATTTT
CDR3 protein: CAVRTSGGTDTQYF

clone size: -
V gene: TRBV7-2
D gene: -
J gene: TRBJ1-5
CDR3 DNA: TGTGCCAGCAGCCCTAGTCGGGGGTGGAATCAGCCCCAGCATTTT
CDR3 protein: CASSPSRGWNQPQHF

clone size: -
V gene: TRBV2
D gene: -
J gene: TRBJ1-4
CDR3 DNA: TGTGCCAGCAGGAGCGTAGGGGCTGTTCAGGAAAAACTGTTTTTT
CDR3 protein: CASRSVGAVQEKLFF

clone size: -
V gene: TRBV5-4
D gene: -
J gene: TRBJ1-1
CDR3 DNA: TGTGCCAGCAGCTGGCCCGGGGGGGGCACTGAAGCTTTCTTT
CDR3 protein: CASSWPGGGTEAFF

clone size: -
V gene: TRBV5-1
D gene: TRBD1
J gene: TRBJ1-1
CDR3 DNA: TGCGCCAGCAGCCCGACAGGGGAGACTGAAGCTTTCTTT
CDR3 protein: CASSPTGETEAFF

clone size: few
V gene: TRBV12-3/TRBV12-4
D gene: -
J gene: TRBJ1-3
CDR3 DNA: TGTGCCAGCAGCTCCCCGGGAAACACCATATATTTT
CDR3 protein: CASSSPGNTIYF

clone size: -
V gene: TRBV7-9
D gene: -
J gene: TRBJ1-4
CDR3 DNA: TGTGCCAGCAGCTTAGGGGGAGGTGAAAAACTGTTTTTT
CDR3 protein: CASSLGGGEKLFF

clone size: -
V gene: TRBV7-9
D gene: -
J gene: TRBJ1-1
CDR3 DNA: TGTGCCAGCAGCTTGGTGACAGTTCGACCTGAAGCTTTCTTT
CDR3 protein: CASSLVTVRPEAFF

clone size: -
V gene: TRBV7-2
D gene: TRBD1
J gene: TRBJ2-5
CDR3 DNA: TGTGCCAGCAGCTTAGTGGCAGGGGGCGAGACCCAGTACTTC
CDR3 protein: CASSLVAGGETQYF

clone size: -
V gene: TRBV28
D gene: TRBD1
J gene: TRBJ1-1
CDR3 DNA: TGTGCCAGCAGTTTATTGGACAGGCCGGTCGGCACTGAAGCTTTCTTT
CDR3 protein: CASSLLDRPVGTEAFF

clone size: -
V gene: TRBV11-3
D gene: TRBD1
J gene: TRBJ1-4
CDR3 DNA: TGTGCCAGCAGCAAACAGGGGGCAGCTAATGAAAAACTGTTTTTT
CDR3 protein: CASSKQGAANEKLFF

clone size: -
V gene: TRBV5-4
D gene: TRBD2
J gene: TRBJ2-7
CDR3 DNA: TGTGCCAGCAGGCTTTGGGGGGGAGCATACGAGCAGTACTTC
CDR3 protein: CASRLWGGAYEQYF

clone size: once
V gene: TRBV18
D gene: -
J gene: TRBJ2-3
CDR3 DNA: TGTGCCAGCTCACTCGGGACTTATAGCAGCACAGATACGCAGTATTTT
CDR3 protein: CASSLGTYSSTDTQYF

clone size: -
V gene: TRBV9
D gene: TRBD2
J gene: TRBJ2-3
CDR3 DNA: TGTGCCAGCAGCGTAGTGCCCAGCGGGGTTACAGATACGCAGTATTTT
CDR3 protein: CASSVVPSGVTDTQYF

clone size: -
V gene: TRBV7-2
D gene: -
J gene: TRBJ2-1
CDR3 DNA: TGTGCCAGCAGCTTGACTAGCTCCTACAATGAGCAGTTCTTC
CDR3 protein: CASSLTSSYNEQFF

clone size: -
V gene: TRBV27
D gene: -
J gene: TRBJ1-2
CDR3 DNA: TGTGCCAGCAGTCCCCGGACAGCTGGGTATGGCTACACCTTC
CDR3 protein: CASSPRTAGYGYTF

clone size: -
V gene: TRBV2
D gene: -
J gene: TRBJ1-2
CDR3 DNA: TGTGCCAGCAGTGAAGGGGGGCAGCTAGGCTATGGCTACACCTTC
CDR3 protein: CASSEGGQLGYGYTF

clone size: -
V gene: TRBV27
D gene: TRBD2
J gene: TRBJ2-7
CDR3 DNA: TGTGCCAGCAGTTTATATAGCCTAGCGGGGGGAGAGCAGTACTTC
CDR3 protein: CASSLYSLAGGEQYF

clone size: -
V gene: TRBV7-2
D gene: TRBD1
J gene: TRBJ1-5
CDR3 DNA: TGTGCCAGCAGCCTGGGACAGGCGAGCAATCAGCCCCAGCATTTT
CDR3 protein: CASSLGQASNQPQHF

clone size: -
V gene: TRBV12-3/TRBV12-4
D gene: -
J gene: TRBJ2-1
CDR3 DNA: TGTGCCAGCAGGAGACAAGCCTACAATGAGCAGTTCTTC
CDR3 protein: CASRRQAYNEQFF

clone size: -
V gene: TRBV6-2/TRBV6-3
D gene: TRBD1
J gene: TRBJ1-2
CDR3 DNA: TGTGCCAGCAGTTCAGAGACAGGGATTTATGGCTACACCTTC
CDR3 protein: CASSSETGIYGYTF

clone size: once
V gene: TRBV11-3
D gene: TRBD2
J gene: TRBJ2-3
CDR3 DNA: TGTGCCAGCAGCCCGGGACTAGCGGGGGCCGGGGATACGCAGTATTTT
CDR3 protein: CASSPGLAGAGDTQYF

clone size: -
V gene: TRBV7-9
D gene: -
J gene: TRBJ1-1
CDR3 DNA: TGTGCCAGCAGCTGGGGACACCAAATCGGAGCTTTCTTT
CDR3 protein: CASSWGHQIGAFF

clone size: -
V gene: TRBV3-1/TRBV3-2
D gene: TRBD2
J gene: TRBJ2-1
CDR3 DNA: TGTGCCAGCAGCCGTAGCGGGGGGGCGAATGAGCAGTTCTTC
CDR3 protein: CASSRSGGANEQFF

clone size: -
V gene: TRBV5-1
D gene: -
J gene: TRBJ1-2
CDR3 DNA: TGCGCCAGCAGCATAACCAGCGGGGGTTTGGGCTATGGCTACACCTTC
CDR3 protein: CASSITSGGLGYGYTF

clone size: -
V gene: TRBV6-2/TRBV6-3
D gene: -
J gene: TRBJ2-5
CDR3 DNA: TGTGCCAGCAGTTACTCCTTGGAGACCCAGTACTTC
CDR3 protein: CASSYSLETQYF

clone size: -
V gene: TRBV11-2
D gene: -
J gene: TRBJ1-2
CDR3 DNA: TGTGCCAGCAGCTTATACGCCTTGGCCGAGGTACCCTATGGCTACACCTTC
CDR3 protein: CASSLYALAEVPYGYTF

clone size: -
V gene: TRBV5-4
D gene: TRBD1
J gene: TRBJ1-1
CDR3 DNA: TGTGCCAGCAGCCCTAGGGACAGGGGAGGAACTGAAGCTTTCTTT
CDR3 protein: CASSPRDRGGTEAFF

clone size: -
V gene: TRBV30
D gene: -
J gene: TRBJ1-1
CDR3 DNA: TGTGCCTGGAGTATTTCAGGTACTGAAGCTTTCTTT
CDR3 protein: CAWSISGTEAFF

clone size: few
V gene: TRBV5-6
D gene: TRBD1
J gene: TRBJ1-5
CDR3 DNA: TGTGCCAGCAGCTCCGGGACAGGGATCGGCAATCAGCCCCAGCATTTT
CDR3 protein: CASSSGTGIGNQPQHF

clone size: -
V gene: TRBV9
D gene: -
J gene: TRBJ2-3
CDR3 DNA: TGTGCCAGCAGCAACCCGATCAGGGTGGAGAAGGTTACGCAGTATTTT
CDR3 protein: CASSNPIRVEKVTQYF

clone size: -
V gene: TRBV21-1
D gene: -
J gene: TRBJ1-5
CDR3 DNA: TGTGCCAGCACGATGCAGAATGGGGGGAACAGGTGGAGCAATCAGCCCCAGCATTTT
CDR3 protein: CASTMQNGGNRWSNQPQHF

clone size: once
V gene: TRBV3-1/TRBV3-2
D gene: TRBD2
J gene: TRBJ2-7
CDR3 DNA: TGTGCCAGCAGCCTTAGCGGGGATTTCTCCTACGAGCAGTACTTC
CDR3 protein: CASSLSGDFSYEQYF

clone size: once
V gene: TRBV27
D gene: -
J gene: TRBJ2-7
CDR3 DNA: TGTGCCAGCAGCACCTTACTCCGGGACACCCGGAGGGAGCAGTACTTC
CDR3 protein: CASSTLLRDTRREQYF

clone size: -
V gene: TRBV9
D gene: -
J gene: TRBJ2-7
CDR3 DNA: TGTGCCAGCAGCGTAGAAAGCGACTCCTACGAGCAGTACTTC
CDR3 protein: CASSVESDSYEQYF